The present T cell receptor (beta chain) was sequenced within a study of blood T cells in healthy people across ages (dated by TCRdb to the mid-2010s). In terms of the full investigation: In model experiments, roughly one uniquely barcoded TCR beta cDNA molecule per two T cells was captured by template switching. For two donors (one aged 18 to 30 and one aged 80 or older), the study analyzed two additional independent replicas of 1 million unique cDNA reads from the same blood draw. Donors were grouped into four age groups: young (average approximately 15 years), middle-aged (around 39), aged (around 60) and long-lived (82). To avoid experimental bias, donors of different ages were spread randomly across the sequencing lanes. Age-related changes in TCR beta repertoire diversity were measured in the study by deep sequencing normalized with unique cDNA molecular identifiers.

Donors were a few dozen systemically healthy Caucasian individuals from Russia aged roughly 6 to 100 years. Each donor gave ten milliliters of peripheral blood, drawn into EDTA-treated Vacutainer tubes. Ficoll-Paque density-gradient centrifugation was used to isolate PBMCs, with at least 6.5 million per sample. Total RNA, at least 6 micrograms per sample, was extracted from PBMCs with Trizol reagent. For every donor, an aliquot of PBMCs went through flow cytometry to measure the percentages of naive CD45RAhigh/CD27high T cells. On the study overall, not on this receptor specifically: Compared with the aged group, the long-lived group had more naive CD4+ T cells, fewer expanded clones and increased TCR diversity, a pattern suggesting age selection. Observed TCR beta diversity per million T cells fell roughly linearly with age, and a significant reduction was already apparent by age about 43. Estimates of total diversity based on one million sequenced T cells were considered lower bounds and underestimates. Because profiling used bulk unsorted PBMCs, naive and antigen-experienced compartments could not be compared conclusively. The CMV infection status of donors was not known, potentially confounding age-related changes in expanded clonotypes. Observed TCR beta diversity correlated strongly with the percentage of naive T cells measured by flow cytometry.

Receptor amplification or capture employed 5' RACE. The instrument was an Illumina HiSeq 2500. A second PCR of roughly 7 to 11 cycles was performed with a sample-barcoded 5' primer and a J-beta primer mix. Each TCR beta cDNA molecule received a unique molecular identifier from a template-switch 5' adaptor carrying 12 random nucleotides. Each sample yielded at least 3 million CDR3-containing paired-end reads. First-strand cDNA was synthesized from all RNA with the Mint cDNA synthesis kit, primed by a TRBC-specific oligonucleotide. Following uracil-DNA glycosylase treatment, all cDNA underwent a first 18-cycle PCR with the universal primers M1SS and BC2_uni_R. Per the original workflow: Normalization of each sample was performed by random selection of 1 million high-quality reads, each carrying a distinct molecular identifier. Instead of being binned into consensus sequences, reads that shared molecular identifiers were thrown out. CDR3 identification, clonotype clustering and error correction used MiTCR with a Q25 quality threshold and the strictest error-elimination algorithm. A nonparametric unseen species model with Euler transformation was used to estimate lower-bound total TCR beta diversity. TCRdb reworked the public reads: Q25 trimming with fastp, MiXCR clone assembly, productive beta chains retained. Each CDR3 protein gets just one entry, which takes the most common genes and DNA from the rows behind it. The V and J calls were not made by the authors but by TCRdb's processing. The sample includes hundreds of thousands of distinct CDR3 sequences, with 45% to 70% observed a single time. About 26% of the sample goes to the ten largest clones.

As concerns this clonotype: There is no known antigen for this receptor. Per-base quality was not reported, and no clone a single base away is much larger than it.

Trimming removed 8 bases from V and 6 bases from J; the gene matches leave 3 bases unexplained. Including the terminal cysteine and phenylalanine, the CDR3 comprises 12 residues. Only CDR3 DNA is held: 36 bases, read in frame from base 1. The germline V gene (reference sequence) yields MNHEY for CDR1 and SMNVEV for CDR2. This sequence originates from a man aged 40-55 years in good health. The sequence is built from TRBV27 and TRBJ2-1, with 8 central nucleotides matching TRBD1. The sample was blood. In nucleotides, the sequence is TGTGCCAGCGGACAGGGTATCAATGAGCAGTTCTTC. The resulting protein is CASGQGINEQFF.